The rows below give T cell receptor beta chains drawn from one sample of a study of CD8+ T cells in alopecia areata. Sequencing used immunoSEQ multiplex PCR; TCRdb keeps in-frame clones, though not all of them. The sample lists under 85,000 clones, 45% to 55% seen once, with about 17% in the top ten. The specimen was CD8+ T cells sorted from blood, collected at week 0. Every receptor here comes from a human donor with alopecia areata. CDR3s include the opening cysteine and the closing phenylalanine or tryptophan. The order of the fields is clone size, V gene, D gene, J gene, CDR3 DNA, CDR3 protein. The D gene is left open where the match is weak. Some rows have no size entry. The others give once, few or many, or a class for an expanded clone.

>-|TRBV9|TRBD2|TRBJ2-6
TGTGCCAGCAGCGTCCCGCGGACTAGCGGGAGCTCTGGGGCCAACGTCCTGACTTTC
CASSVPRTSGSSGANVLTF
>few|TRBV10-3|TRBD2|TRBJ2-1
TGTGCCATCAGTGAGTCGTTTAGCGGGAGGGCTAATGAGCAGTTCTTC
CAISESFSGRANEQFF
>-|TRBV5-5|-|TRBJ2-1
TGTGCCAGCAGTTTAAGTAGACCGGAGTTCTTC
CASSLSRPEFF
>few|TRBV4-1|-|TRBJ2-7
TGCGCCAGCAGCCTTAGCCGGACGTCCGAGCAGTACTTC
CASSLSRTSEQYF
>few|TRBV29-1|-|TRBJ2-7
TGCAGCGTTGAAGACAGGCCGCACGAGCAGTACTTC
CSVEDRPHEQYF
>-|TRBV29-1|-|TRBJ2-5
TGCAGCGCATCTACAGGGTTAGAGACCCAGTACTTC
CSASTGLETQYF
>-|TRBV15|-|TRBJ2-4
TGTGCCACCAGCGGTCCCCGTAGGCTAGCCAAAAACATTCAGTACTTC
CATSGPRRLAKNIQYF
>many|TRBV4-3|-|TRBJ2-1
TGCGCCAGCAGCCAAGAAGGAGGCGCGGGCAATGAGCAGTTCTTC
CASSQEGGAGNEQFF
>-|TRBV29-1|-|TRBJ2-2
TGCAGCGTTGAAAAGGGGGCGAACACCGGGGAGCTGTTTTTT
CSVEKGANTGELFF
>-|TRBV19|-|TRBJ2-7
TGTGCCAGCTCCTACGGGCAGTACTTC
CASSYGQYF
>few|TRBV27|-|TRBJ2-2
TGTGCCAGCGGCGGACAGAGGAACACCGGGGAGCTGTTTTTT
CASGGQRNTGELFF
>few|TRBV6-5|-|TRBJ2-1
TGTGCCAGCAGCGACAGCAGGGACCACAATGAGCAGTTCTTC
CASSDSRDHNEQFF
>-|TRBV7-9|TRBD1|TRBJ2-7
TGTGCCAGCAGCTCGGGGACAGTCTCCTACGAGCAGTACTTC
CASSSGTVSYEQYF
>-|TRBV7-9|-|TRBJ2-7
TGTGCCAGCAGCACCCGGGACTTAGCCTACGAGCAGTACTTC
CASSTRDLAYEQYF
>-|TRBV21-1|-|TRBJ2-3
TGTGCCAGCAGCAAAAGCCTGGGGCTAGGACTAGCGGGAGGAGGCGATACGCAGTATTTT
CASSKSLGLGLAGGGDTQYF
>medium-sized|TRBV11-2|-|TRBJ2-1
TGTGCCAGCAGCTTCTGGGGGAGCTACAATGAGCAGTTCTTC
CASSFWGSYNEQFF
>many|TRBV27|TRBD1|TRBJ1-5
TGTGCCAGCAGTGGACAGGGACCTCAGCCCCAGCATTTT
CASSGQGPQPQHF
>few|TRBV29-1|TRBD1|TRBJ1-2
TGCAGCGTCGGAGGGGGACAGGGATATGGCTACACCTTC
CSVGGGQGYGYTF
>-|TRBV5-1|TRBD2|TRBJ2-3
TGCGCCAGCGCCCAGTGGAAAGCGGGAGGGCCGAGCACAGATACGCAGTATTTT
CASAQWKAGGPSTDTQYF
>once|TRBV27|-|TRBJ1-5
TGTGCCAGCAGTTTATCGGGGAAGAGCAATCAGCCCCAGCATTTT
CASSLSGKSNQPQHF
>-|TRBV27|-|TRBJ2-7
TGTGCCAGCAGTTTAGGCAGCCACTACGAGCAGTACTTC
CASSLGSHYEQYF
>-|TRBV6-5|TRBD2|TRBJ2-7
TGTGCCAGCAGTTACGGACTAGCGACCGAGCAGTACTTC
CASSYGLATEQYF
>-|TRBV2|-|TRBJ2-7
TGTGCCAGCTGGGACTTATTACGCGAGCAGTACTTC
CASWDLLREQYF
>few|TRBV29-1|-|TRBJ2-7
TGCAGCGTTGCGAAAAGGGGAAACTACGAGCAGTACTTC
CSVAKRGNYEQYF
>few|TRBV25-1|-|TRBJ1-5
TGTGCCAGCAGTGCGGGCGCCGGCAATCAGCCCCAGCATTTT
CASSAGAGNQPQHF
>-|TRBV29-1|TRBD2|TRBJ2-7
TGCAGCGTTGAGTATAGTAGCGGGAGGGAATACGAGCAGTACTTC
CSVEYSSGREYEQYF
>-|TRBV4-1|TRBD2|TRBJ2-1
TGCGCCAGCTCCAAGCGGGAGGCTGACAATGAGCAGTTCTTC
CASSKREADNEQFF
>-|TRBV29-1|-|TRBJ2-2
TGCAGCGTTGGGGCCGGGGAGCTGTTTTTT
CSVGAGELFF
>-|TRBV5-6|-|TRBJ2-7
TGTGCCAGCAGAAGTCTCTCCTACGAGCAGTACTTC
CASRSLSYEQYF
>-|TRBV23-1|TRBD1|TRBJ2-1
TGCGCCAGCAGCCTGGACAGGGAATCCTACAATGAGCAGTTCTTC
CASSLDRESYNEQFF
>-|TRBV29-1|-|TRBJ2-1
TGCAGCCCAGCGTCCGGCGCCTACAATGAGCAGTTCTTC
CSPASGAYNEQFF
>few|TRBV29-1|TRBD1|TRBJ2-5
TGCAGCGTGGGACAGGGGGAGACCCAGTACTTC
CSVGQGETQYF
>few|TRBV28|-|TRBJ2-7
TGTGCCAGCAGTCCAGGTTTCTCCTACGAGCAGTACTTC
CASSPGFSYEQYF
>few|TRBV29-1|-|TRBJ1-4
TGCAGCGTTGAAGGGGATGAAAAACTGTTTTTT
CSVEGDEKLFF
>-|TRBV5-1|TRBD1|TRBJ2-7
TGCGCCAGCAGCTTACCGACAGGGGGCGAGCAGTACTTC
CASSLPTGGEQYF
>many|TRBV5-1|TRBD1|TRBJ2-3
TGCGCCAGCGGCGGGACAGGGTCAGATACGCAGTATTTT
CASGGTGSDTQYF
>few|TRBV2|TRBD2|TRBJ2-1
TGTGCCAGCAGTGAAAGTTTTAGCGGGGCCCGCTACAATGAGCAGTTCTTC
CASSESFSGARYNEQFF
>-|TRBV2|-|TRBJ2-7
TGTGCCAGCAGTGCAAACAGGGACTACTACGAGCAGTACTTC
CASSANRDYYEQYF
>few|TRBV9|TRBD1|TRBJ1-5
TGTGCCAGCAGCGAGACAGGGGAGGATTGGAGCAATCAGCCCCAGCATTTT
CASSETGEDWSNQPQHF
>-|TRBV29-1|-|TRBJ2-1
TGCAGCGTTGAAGATCCTCAGTCCTACAATGAGCAGTTCTTC
CSVEDPQSYNEQFF
>-|TRBV11-2|-|TRBJ1-3
TGTGCCAGCAGCCTAGAGGCAGGCACTGGAAACACCATATATTTT
CASSLEAGTGNTIYF
>-|TRBV29-1|-|TRBJ2-7
TGCAGCGTTGAAGAGGGCAGGGGTAGGCCCTACGAGCAGTACTTC
CSVEEGRGRPYEQYF
>-|TRBV4-3|-|TRBJ2-5
TGCGCCAGCAGCCCTTTTCAGCGAGAGACCCAGTACTTC
CASSPFQRETQYF
>-|TRBV7-9|TRBD2|TRBJ2-1
TGTGCCAGCAGCTTGGCCGGACTAGCGGGGTTGCATGAGCAGTTCTTC
CASSLAGLAGLHEQFF
>many|TRBV2|TRBD1|TRBJ2-1
TGTGCCAGCACCCACCCACAGGGGGCCGAGAATGAGCAGTTCTTC
CASTHPQGAENEQFF
>-|TRBV2|-|TRBJ2-3
TGTGCCAGAGGGGAGCCGCGGGTGTTT
CARGEPRVF
>-|TRBV6-6|TRBD2|TRBJ2-3
TGTGCCAGCAGTTACTCATTAGGCGGGAGTAGGGATACGCAGTATTTT
CASSYSLGGSRDTQYF
>-|TRBV5-6|-|TRBJ1-2
TGTGCCAGCACCTTCAGGAGGGCTATCGTGTACACCTTC
CASTFRRAIVYTF
>few|TRBV7-8|-|TRBJ2-7
TGTGCCAGCAGCTTAGAGCGCAGGCCCTTTGGGCAGCAGTACTTC
CASSLERRPFGQQYF
>-|TRBV11-2|TRBD1|TRBJ1-2
TGTGCCAGCAGCCATACAGGGGACTATGGCTACACCTTC
CASSHTGDYGYTF
>-|TRBV11-2|TRBD2|TRBJ2-2
TGTGCCAGCAGCCCCGAGGAAAAGCGGGAGGGGGCCGGGGAGCTGTTTTTT
CASSPEEKREGAGELFF
>-|TRBV7-6|-|TRBJ1-5
TGTGCCAGCAGCTTAGGGGGTCAGCCCCAGCATTTT
CASSLGGQPQHF
>-|TRBV30|-|TRBJ2-3
TGTGCCTGGAACTGGGGACCCCCAACAGATACGCAGTATTTT
CAWNWGPPTDTQYF
>-|TRBV7-3|-|TRBJ2-1
TGTGCCAGCAGCTTAGCTCCGGGACCAACTGAGCAGTTCTTC
CASSLAPGPTEQFF
>-|TRBV29-1|TRBD2|TRBJ2-7
TGCAGCCGGCACCAATGCAAAGCGGGAGGGCCCTCTGGGGCCGAGCAGTACTTC
CSRHQCKAGGPSGAEQYF